Following are 14 T cell receptor beta chains from one sample sequenced in a study of shared clonotypes between healthy human individuals. The naive CD8 fraction comprised CD45RO-negative cells positively selected for CCR7 and excluded terminally differentiated effector memory CD45RA+ cells. The repertoire was sequenced with immunoSEQ multiplex PCR; TCRdb's copy has only in-frame clones and lacks some. Of nearly 2 million clones in the sample, less than 95% were seen once. The material sequenced was naive CD8+ T cells sorted from blood. All receptors come from a man aged 18 to 29 in good health.

The rearrangement uses TRBV27 and TRBJ2-1; D is perhaps TRBD1 (6 bases). Germline CDR1 reads MNHEY; CDR2 reads SMNVEV (reference sequence). Trimming removed 8 bases at V and 7 bases at J, with 15 bases between. The CDR3 is 13 residues long. The CDR3 DNA sequence: TGTGCCAGCCGTGAACAGGGTTGGAATGAGCAGTTCTTC. Translating it yields CASREQGWNEQFF.

The chain joins TRBV5-5 to TRBJ2-3; 7 nucleotides match TRBD2. CDR3 length: 15 amino acids. Losses at the gene ends were 1 base for V and 6 bases for J; bases not matched to a gene: 8. Per germline, CDR1 SGHKS and CDR2 YYEKEE (reference sequence). The CDR3 loop is CASSLREGRKDTQYF. DNA for the CDR3: TGTGCCAGCAGCTTGAGGGAGGGCCGAAAGGATACGCAGTATTTT.

This clone came up once. This chain joins TRBV7-8 and TRBJ2-1; the D gene is possibly TRBD2 (5 bases). CDR1 is SGHVS and CDR2 is FQNEAQ in the germline V gene. V was trimmed by 4 bases and J by 2 bases, leaving 12 bases between them. The CDR3 is 15 amino acids. Here the CDR3 reads CASSSTSPTYNEQFF. CDR3 nucleotide sequence: TGTGCCAGCAGCTCCACTAGTCCTACCTACAATGAGCAGTTCTTC.

The V call is TRBV13, the J call TRBJ1-1; D is undetermined. The CDR3 runs to 14 residues. V was pared by 6 bases and J by 4 bases, with 15 bases between. CDR1 and CDR2 from the germline V gene are PRHDT and FYEKMQ (reference sequence). CDR3 sequence (DNA): TGTGCCAGCAGAAACGGGTCGGGGATCACTGAAGCTTTCTTT. It yields the protein CASRNGSGITEAFF.

The chain employs TRBV30 and TRBJ2-7; D is possibly TRBD1 (6 bases). The germline V and J ends were trimmed by 0 bases and 4 bases, with 10 bases remaining between them. In germline, CDR1 is GTSNPN, CDR2 SVGIG (reference sequence). This CDR3 is built from 13 residues. The CDR3 nucleotides read TGTGCCTGGAGTGTGACAGGAACATACGAGCAGTACTTC. Its translation: CAWSVTGTYEQYF.

The gene calls are TRBV4-3 and TRBJ2-7; the D gene is possibly TRBD2 (5 bases). Per the germline V gene, CDR1 is LGHNA and CDR2 is YSLEER. This CDR3 has 15 residues. The ends were cut back, 4 bases at V and 0 bases at J, with 13 bases in the middle. CDR3 loop: CASSPGPGVSYEQYF. CDR3 nucleotides: TGCGCCAGCAGCCCGGGCCCCGGGGTCTCCTACGAGCAGTACTTC.

V usage is TRBV11-2 and J usage is TRBJ2-7; TRBD2 agrees at 13 bases. This CDR3 contains 15 residues. Germline V gene lookup returns CDR1 SGHAT and CDR2 FQNNGV. V lost 4 bases and J lost 3; bases outside the gene matches: 3. The CDR3: CASSYGTSGIYEQYF. The CDR3, as DNA: TGTGCCAGCAGCTACGGGACTAGCGGGATCTACGAGCAGTACTTC.

This chain links TRBV6-6 with TRBJ1-2; D is uncertain. The germline CDR1 and CDR2 sequences are MNHNY and SVGAGI (reference sequence). Trimming pared 8 bases from V and 8 bases from J, leaving 18 bases between. The length of the CDR3 is 13 residues. The CDR3 nucleotides read TGTGCCAGCCTCACGGGAGGCAGAGGGGGCTACACCTTC. Translated: CASLTGGRGGYTF.

Here the CDR3 DNA reads TGTGCCTGGACCCTCGGGGGGAACGAGGAGACCCAGTACTTC. Protein: CAWTLGGNEETQYF. The rearrangement uses TRBV30 and TRBJ2-5; 7 nucleotides match TRBD2. The CDR3 spans 14 residues. Germline V gives CDR1 GTSNPN, CDR2 SVGIG (reference sequence). The ends lost 4 bases at V and 5 bases at J; junction bases unmatched: 10.

This sequence joins TRBV27 and TRBJ2-1; D is uncertain. Germline loops: CDR1 MNHEY, CDR2 SMNVEV (reference sequence). V lost 6 bases, J lost 0 bases, and 9 bases lay in between. There are 14 residues in the CDR3. The CDR3 DNA follows: TGTGCCAGCAGGCCTGGAAGCTCCTACAATGAGCAGTTCTTC. This sequence encodes CASRPGSSYNEQFF.

The chain combines TRBV27 with TRBJ1-4; D unclear. Germline V gene sequence: CDR1 MNHEY, CDR2 SMNVEV (reference sequence). V lost 7 bases, J lost 6 bases, and 18 bases lay in between. The CDR3 loop spans 15 amino acids. The CDR3 nucleotides read TGTGCCAGCACCTTACGGTTTGCGACGGATGAAAAACTGTTTTTT. Protein product: CASTLRFATDEKLFF.

The chain combines TRBV10-3 with TRBJ2-5; D possibly corresponds to TRBD1 (5 bases). This CDR3 has 13 residues. The germline gives CDR1 ENHRY, CDR2 SYGVKD. The germline V and J ends were trimmed by 11 bases and 3 bases, with 16 bases remaining between them. The CDR3 nucleotides read TGTGCCGCTGGGGCGCGGAGAGAAGAGACCCAGTACTTC. Residues: CAAGARREETQYF.

This clone occurred once. V usage is TRBV29-1 and J usage is TRBJ2-7; the match to TRBD1 covers 8 bases. The CDR3 covers 16 residues. V was pared by 2 bases and J by 0 bases, with 9 bases of the junction left unmatched. The germline CDR1 and CDR2 sequences are SQVTM and ANQGSEA. This CDR3 is CSVEFTDRGNSYEQYF. Here the CDR3 DNA reads TGCAGCGTTGAATTTACTGACAGGGGCAACTCCTACGAGCAGTACTTC.

The chain recombines TRBV15 with TRBJ1-5; tentative D call: TRBD1 (5 bases). The V and J ends lost 8 bases and 2 bases respectively, with 16 bases between them. Germline V lookup: CDR1 LNHNV, CDR2 YYDKDF (reference sequence). The CDR3 loop spans 15 amino acids. CDR3 sequence reads: CATWDSKEGNQPQHF. The CDR3, as DNA: TGTGCCACCTGGGACTCGAAGGAGGGCAATCAGCCCCAGCATTTT.